Described below is a single TCR beta chain sequence and its context. These data originate in a study of blood T cell repertoires in COVID-19. Study-wide background: The United States, Italy and Spain provided the acute and convalescent COVID-19 samples. Sources were T cells, B-cell-depleted T cells, or PBMCs; the material itself was cDNA or gDNA.

Participants classified as exposed had met a COVID-19 case within 2 weeks before study entry. From germline, CDR1 is SGHRS and CDR2 YFSETQ. V lost 4 bases and J lost 5; bases outside the gene matches: 7. The CDR3 length is 14 residues. Under the authors' procedure: Quantification of nucleated cells was approximated via reference gene primer amplification. Method: immunoSEQ multiplex PCR; TCRdb's copy keeps in-frame clones and lacks some. The DNA gave D and trimming, while V, J and clone size come from that table. This table holds approximately 280,000 clones, roughly four fifths found once. The sample consisted of PBMCs or T cells enriched from blood (not recorded which). This chain joins TRBV5-1 and TRBJ2-7; 9 nucleotides match TRBD2. This clonotype originated in a man in his forties who had been exposed to COVID-19. CDR3: CASSRIAGAHEQYF. The CDR3, as DNA: TGCGCCAGCAGCCGCATAGCGGGAGCGCACGAGCAGTACTTC.